Listed below are T cell receptor beta chains from one sample, sequenced in a study of neurological immune-mediated disorders. A single record per CDR3 protein comes from TCRdb applying MiXCR to the 5' RACE reads. Of fewer than 30,000 distinct CDR3 sequences listed, more than 10% are singletons. The specimen was PBMCs. Source of these receptors: a woman aged 60-75 years with HTLV-1-associated myelopathy (HAM/TSP). The CDR3 runs from the conserved cysteine through the conserved F or W. D genes are given only for firm matches. A clone size is listed for some rows: how often the clone was seen (once, few, many), or a class if it is expanded.

CDR3 protein: CASNPGGSEAFF
CDR3 DNA: TGTGCCAGCAACCCCGGGGGGAGTGAAGCTTTCTTT
D gene: NA
J gene: TRBJ1-1
V gene: TRBV12-3/TRBV12-4
clone size: NA

CDR3 protein: CASSSDSRTDTQYF
CDR3 DNA: TGCGCCAGCAGCTCGGACAGCCGCACAGATACGCAGTATTTT
D gene: NA
J gene: TRBJ2-3
V gene: TRBV5-1
clone size: many

CDR3 protein: CASSLQGGGTEDFF
CDR3 DNA: TGCGCCAGCAGCTTACAGGGGGGTGGGACTGAAGATTTCTTT
D gene: TRBD1
J gene: TRBJ1-1
V gene: TRBV5-1
clone size: NA

CDR3 protein: CSARRGGAVEQYF
CDR3 DNA: TGCAGTGCTAGACGCGGGGGGGCGGTCGAGCAGTACTTC
D gene: TRBD2
J gene: TRBJ2-7
V gene: TRBV20-1
clone size: many

CDR3 protein: CASSLRQGSNSPLHF
CDR3 DNA: TGTGCCAGCAGCTTACGACAGGGATCGAATTCACCCCTCCACTTT
D gene: TRBD1
J gene: TRBJ1-6
V gene: TRBV7-2
clone size: many

CDR3 protein: CASSLNIHTRVIQETQYF
CDR3 DNA: TGTGCCAGCAGCCTTAATATTCATACTCGGGTAATTCAAGAGACCCAGTACTTC
D gene: NA
J gene: TRBJ2-5
V gene: TRBV5-8
clone size: NA

CDR3 protein: CASSPLGGSRPSTDTQYF
CDR3 DNA: TGTGCCAGCTCACCCCTTGGGGGGTCCAGACCTAGCACAGATACGCAGTATTTT
D gene: NA
J gene: TRBJ2-3
V gene: TRBV18
clone size: few

CDR3 protein: CASSRKRTGDTYEQYF
CDR3 DNA: TGCGCCAGCAGCCGAAAGAGGACAGGGGATACCTACGAGCAGTACTTC
D gene: TRBD1
J gene: TRBJ2-7
V gene: TRBV5-1
clone size: many

CDR3 protein: CASSPPGLAVGEQFF
CDR3 DNA: TGTGCCAGCTCACCACCGGGACTAGCAGTCGGTGAGCAGTTCTTC
D gene: TRBD2
J gene: TRBJ2-1
V gene: TRBV18
clone size: few

CDR3 protein: CASSRPSKRVEGHEQYF
CDR3 DNA: TGTGCCAGCAGTCGACCAAGTAAGAGGGTAGAGGGGCACGAGCAGTACTTC
D gene: NA
J gene: TRBJ2-7
V gene: TRBV6-4
clone size: many

CDR3 protein: CASSTRTGIYDEHFF
CDR3 DNA: TGTGCCAGCAGTACCCGGACAGGGATCTACGATGAGCACTTCTTC
D gene: TRBD1
J gene: TRBJ2-1
V gene: TRBV27
clone size: NA